This TCR beta chain was found in a study of T cell responses to AZD1222 COVID-19 vaccine. For this clone: Its antigen is currently unknown.

Study outcomes and limitations: The study identified only six AZD1222 recipients as seropositive at baseline.

V was clipped by 5 bases and J by 9 bases, with 17 bases between them. The CDR3 spans 15 residues. Per germline, CDR1 MDHEN and CDR2 SYDVKM. The repertoire was sequenced with immunoSEQ multiplex PCR; TCRdb's copy has only in-frame clones and lacks some. Of approximately 150,000 clones in the sample, around 92% were seen once. The TCR was taken from an adult in good health. Here the sequenced sample was peripheral blood, taken on day 0 of AZD1222 vaccination. V usage is TRBV28 and J usage is TRBJ1-6; D is uncertain. The CDR3 here is CASSQDSGMGSPLHF. The CDR3 coding sequence is TGTGCCAGCAGTCAAGATTCGGGGATGGGTTCACCCCTCCACTTT.